The source of this T cell receptor beta chain is a study of molecular identifiers for immune sequencing clone quantification. Study in general: In the replicates, RNA derived from around 18,000 or 91,000 naive CD8 cells was divided into five parts, and four were sequenced.

From about 19,000 to 1,100,000 sorted cells, naive CD8 libraries were generated with 10%, 30% or 50% RNA. This CDR3 has 14 residues. With 5 bases clipped from V and 4 bases from J, the junction kept 10 bases outside the gene matches. Germline V CDR1 and CDR2: DFQATT, SNEGSKA (reference sequence). TCRdb fed the PCR reads into MiXCR, producing one record per CDR3 protein. This table holds about 320,000 distinct CDR3 sequences, 24% found once. This TCR came from a human donor in good health. Some libraries in this study had Jurkat cell RNA spiked in. The chain employs TRBV20-1 and TRBJ2-5, with TRBD2 matching over 7 bases. Sequencing input: naive CD8+ T cells from blood, with Jurkat cell RNA spiked in. The subset denotes: FACS-sorted CD8+CD4-CCR7+CD45RA+ naive T cells. This CDR3 is CSAEGLTRLETQYF. CDR3 bases: TGCAGTGCTGAGGGACTAACAAGACTAGAGACCCAGTACTTC.